This TCR beta chain derives from a study of pediatric ulcerative colitis. Study overall: Disease was pancolitis in several and left-sided in two, histology-confirmed.

Overall study findings and caveats: Acute severe colitis showed lower rectal diversity from clonal expansions.

During colonoscopy, one to two rectal pinch biopsies were collected. The diagnostic colonoscopy in ulcerative colitis patients preceded any immunosuppressive treatment. The CDR3 is made up of 11 amino acids. CDR1 and CDR2 from the germline V gene are MNHEY and SVGAGI. Trimming pared 5 bases from V and 5 bases from J, leaving 4 bases between. This clone was counted between two and nine times. Its antigen remains unknown. Up to 500,000 reads were sequenced per sample. Here immunoSEQ multiplex PCR was the method, and the copy in TCRdb shows in-frame clones only, minus some. The table includes 44,000 or so clones, about 79% detected once.

This chain uses TRBV6-5 with TRBJ2-1, with D unresolved. Material for sequencing was gut tissue. The receptor comes from a girl between 5 and 17 years old with moderate ulcerative colitis. The CDR3 is CASSLDNEQFF. In DNA form, the CDR3 reads TGTGCCAGCAGTCTAGACAATGAGCAGTTCTTC.